This T cell receptor beta chain was identified during a study of blood T cells in healthy people across ages. The study's findings and limits: The fall in TCR beta diversity per million T cells was roughly linear with age.

The germline V gene encodes CDR1 SEHNR and CDR2 FQNEAQ (reference sequence). This CDR3 has 14 amino acids. Comments on this clonotype: Its antigen is currently unknown. The junction differs from germline at one of its ends, possibly a read error.

Using a J-beta primer mix together with a sample-barcoded 5' primer, a second PCR was run for about 7 to 12 cycles. One entry per CDR3 protein results from TCRdb running MiXCR on the 5' RACE reads. This table has 580,000 or so distinct CDR3 sequences, 45% to 55% appearing once. This TCR derives from a man at least 80 years old in good health. The sample consisted of blood. The genes are TRBV7-9 and TRBJ2-1; 13 nucleotides align to TRBD2. The CDR3 spells CTSSSPGLAGWQFF. DNA for the CDR3: TGTACCAGCAGCTCACCGGGACTAGCGGGATGGCAGTTCTTC. Filled out from reference TRBV7-9 and TRBJ2-1, the complete variable domain reads DTGVSQNPRHKITKRGQNVTFRCDPISEHNRLYWYRQTLGQGPEFLTYFQNEAQLEKSRLLSDRFSAERPKGSFSTLEIQRTEQGDSAMYLCTSSSPGLAGWQFFGPGTRLTVL.